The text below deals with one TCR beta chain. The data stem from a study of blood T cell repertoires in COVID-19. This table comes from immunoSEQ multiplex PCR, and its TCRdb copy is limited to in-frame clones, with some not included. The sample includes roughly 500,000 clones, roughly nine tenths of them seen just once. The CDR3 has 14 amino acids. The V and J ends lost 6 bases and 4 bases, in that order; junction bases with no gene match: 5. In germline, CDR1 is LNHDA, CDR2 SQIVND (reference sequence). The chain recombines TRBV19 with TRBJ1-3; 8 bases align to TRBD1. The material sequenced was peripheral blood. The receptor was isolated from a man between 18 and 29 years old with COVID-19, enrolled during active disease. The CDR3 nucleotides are TGTGCCAGTAGAGGGGACAGGCCCGGAAACACCATATATTTT. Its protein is CASRGDRPGNTIYF.